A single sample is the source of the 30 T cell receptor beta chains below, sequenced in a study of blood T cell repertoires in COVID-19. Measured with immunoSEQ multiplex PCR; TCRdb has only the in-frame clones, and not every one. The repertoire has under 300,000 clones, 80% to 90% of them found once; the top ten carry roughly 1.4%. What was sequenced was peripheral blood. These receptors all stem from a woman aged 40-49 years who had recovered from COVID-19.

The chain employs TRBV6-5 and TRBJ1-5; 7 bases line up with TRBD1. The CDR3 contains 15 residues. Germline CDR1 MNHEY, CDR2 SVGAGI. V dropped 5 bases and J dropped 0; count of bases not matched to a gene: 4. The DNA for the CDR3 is TGTGCCAGCAGTACAGGGGTCTATAGCAATCAGCCCCAGCATTTT. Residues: CASSTGVYSNQPQHF.

For the CDR3, the DNA is TGTGCCAGCAGTGATGATGCGGGTGTGAGTGGCTACACCTTC. It encodes CASSDDAGVSGYTF. The chain has TRBV6-1 and TRBJ1-2, with D unresolved. CDR3 length equals 14 residues. Trimming stripped 3 bases from V and 7 bases from J, with 15 bases between. CDR1 MNHNS and CDR2 SASEGT come from the germline V gene.

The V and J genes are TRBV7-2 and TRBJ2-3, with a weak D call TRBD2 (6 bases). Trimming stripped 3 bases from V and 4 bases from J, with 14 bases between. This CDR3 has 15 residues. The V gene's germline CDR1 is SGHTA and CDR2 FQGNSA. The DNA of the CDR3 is TGTGCCAGCAGCTTTGTCCGCGCGGGATCAGATACGCAGTATTTT. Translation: CASSFVRAGSDTQYF.

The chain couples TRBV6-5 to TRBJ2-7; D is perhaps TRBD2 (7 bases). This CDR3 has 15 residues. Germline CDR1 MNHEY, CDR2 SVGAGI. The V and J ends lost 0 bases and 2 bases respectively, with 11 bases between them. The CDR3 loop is CASSYSAGATYEQYF. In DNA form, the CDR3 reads TGTGCCAGCAGTTACTCGGCGGGGGCTACCTACGAGCAGTACTTC.

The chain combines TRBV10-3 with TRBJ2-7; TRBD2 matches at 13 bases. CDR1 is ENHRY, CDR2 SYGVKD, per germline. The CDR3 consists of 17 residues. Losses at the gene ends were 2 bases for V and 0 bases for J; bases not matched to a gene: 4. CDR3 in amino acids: CAISETWTSGGSYEQYF. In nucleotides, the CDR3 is TGTGCCATCAGTGAGACTTGGACTAGCGGGGGCTCCTACGAGCAGTACTTC.

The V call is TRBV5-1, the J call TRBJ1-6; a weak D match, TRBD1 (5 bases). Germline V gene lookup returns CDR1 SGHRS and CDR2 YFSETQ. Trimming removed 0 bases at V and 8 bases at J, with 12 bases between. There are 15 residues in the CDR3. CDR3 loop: CASSLEEPRDSPLHF. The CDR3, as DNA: TGCGCCAGCAGCTTGGAGGAGCCCAGGGATTCACCCCTCCACTTT.

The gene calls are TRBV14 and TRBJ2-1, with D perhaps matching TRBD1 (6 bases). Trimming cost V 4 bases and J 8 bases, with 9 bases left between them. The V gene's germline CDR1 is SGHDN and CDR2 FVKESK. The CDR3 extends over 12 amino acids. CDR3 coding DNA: TGTGCCAGCAGCCTACAGGGCTATGAGCAGTTCTTC. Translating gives CASSLQGYEQFF. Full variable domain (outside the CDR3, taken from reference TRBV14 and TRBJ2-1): EAGVTQFPSHSVIEKGQTVTLRCDPISGHDNLYWYRRVMGKEIKFLLHFVKESKQDESGMPNNRFLAERTGGTYSTLKVQPAELEDSGVYFCASSLQGYEQFFGPGTRLTVL.

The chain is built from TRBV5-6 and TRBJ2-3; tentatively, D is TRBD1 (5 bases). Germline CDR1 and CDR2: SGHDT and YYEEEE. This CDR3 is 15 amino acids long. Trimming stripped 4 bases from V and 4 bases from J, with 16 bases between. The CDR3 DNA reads TGTGCCAGCAGCACCAGGGTTTCAGAGCCAGATACGCAGTATTTT. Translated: CASSTRVSEPDTQYF. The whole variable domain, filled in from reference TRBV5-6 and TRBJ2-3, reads DAGVTQSPTHLIKTRGQQVTLRCSPKSGHDTVSWYQQALGQGPQFIFQYYEEEERQRGNFPDRFSGHQFPNYSSELNVNALLLGDSALYLCASSTRVSEPDTQYFGPGTRLTVL.

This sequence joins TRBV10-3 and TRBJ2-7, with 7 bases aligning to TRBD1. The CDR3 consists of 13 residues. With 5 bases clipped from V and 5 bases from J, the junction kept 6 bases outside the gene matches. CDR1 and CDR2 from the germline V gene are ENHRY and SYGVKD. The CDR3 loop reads CAISTGVQDEQYF. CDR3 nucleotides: TGTGCCATCAGTACAGGGGTCCAGGACGAGCAGTACTTC.

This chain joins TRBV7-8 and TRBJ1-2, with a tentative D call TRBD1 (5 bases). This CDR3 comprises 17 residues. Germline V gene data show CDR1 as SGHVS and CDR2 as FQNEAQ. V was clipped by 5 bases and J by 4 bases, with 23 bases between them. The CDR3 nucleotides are TGTGCCAGCAGCCCGCTCGGGTTCGGGGGGGATGTCTATGGCTACACCTTC. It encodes CASSPLGFGGDVYGYTF.

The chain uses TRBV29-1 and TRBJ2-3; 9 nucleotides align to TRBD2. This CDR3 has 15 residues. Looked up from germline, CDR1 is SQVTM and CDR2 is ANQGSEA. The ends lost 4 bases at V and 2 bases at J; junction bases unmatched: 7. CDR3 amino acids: CSVGGTSGPTDTQYF. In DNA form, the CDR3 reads TGCAGCGTTGGCGGAACTAGCGGGCCCACAGATACGCAGTATTTT.

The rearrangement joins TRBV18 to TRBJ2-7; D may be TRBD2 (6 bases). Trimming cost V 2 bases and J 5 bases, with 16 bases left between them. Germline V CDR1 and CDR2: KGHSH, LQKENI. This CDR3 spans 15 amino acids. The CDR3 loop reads CASSPAAGSSNEQYF. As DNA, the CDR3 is TGTGCCAGCTCACCAGCGGCGGGGTCGAGCAACGAGCAGTACTTC.

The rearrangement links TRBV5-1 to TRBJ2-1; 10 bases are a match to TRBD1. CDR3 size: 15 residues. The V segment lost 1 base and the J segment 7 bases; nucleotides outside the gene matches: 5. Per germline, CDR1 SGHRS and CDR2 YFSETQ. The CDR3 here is CASSLWGQGLNEQFF. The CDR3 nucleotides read TGCGCCAGCAGCTTGTGGGGACAGGGGTTAAATGAGCAGTTCTTC. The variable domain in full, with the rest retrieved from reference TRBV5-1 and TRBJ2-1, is KAGVTQTPRYLIKTRGQQVTLSCSPISGHRSVSWYQQTPGQGLQFLFEYFSETQRNKGNFPGRFSGRQFSNSRSEMNVSTLELGDSALYLCASSLWGQGLNEQFFGPGTRLTVL.

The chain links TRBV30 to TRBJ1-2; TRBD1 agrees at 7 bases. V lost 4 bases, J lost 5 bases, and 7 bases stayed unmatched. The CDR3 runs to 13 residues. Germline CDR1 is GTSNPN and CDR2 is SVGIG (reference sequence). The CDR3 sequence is CAWNYGTAYGYTF. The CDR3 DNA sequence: TGTGCCTGGAACTATGGGACAGCTTATGGCTACACCTTC.

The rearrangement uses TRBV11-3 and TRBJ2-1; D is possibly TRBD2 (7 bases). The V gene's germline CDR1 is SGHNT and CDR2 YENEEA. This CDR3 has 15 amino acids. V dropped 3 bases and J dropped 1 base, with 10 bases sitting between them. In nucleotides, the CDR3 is TGTGCCAGCAGCTTTAGGGGGGGGTCCTACAATGAGCAGTTCTTC. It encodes CASSFRGGSYNEQFF.

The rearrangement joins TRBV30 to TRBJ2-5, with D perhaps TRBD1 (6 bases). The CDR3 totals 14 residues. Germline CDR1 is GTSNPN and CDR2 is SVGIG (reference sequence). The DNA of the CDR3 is TGTGCGGTCAGGGTACAGGGCCCAGAAGAGACCCAGTACTTC. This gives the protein CAVRVQGPEETQYF.

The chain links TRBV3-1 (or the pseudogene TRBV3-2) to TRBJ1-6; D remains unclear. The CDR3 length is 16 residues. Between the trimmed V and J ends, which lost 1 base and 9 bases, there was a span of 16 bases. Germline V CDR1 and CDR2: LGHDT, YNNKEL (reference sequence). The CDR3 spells CASSQVLRIGGSPLHF. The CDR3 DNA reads TGTGCCAGCAGCCAAGTCCTGAGGATCGGCGGTTCACCCCTCCACTTT.

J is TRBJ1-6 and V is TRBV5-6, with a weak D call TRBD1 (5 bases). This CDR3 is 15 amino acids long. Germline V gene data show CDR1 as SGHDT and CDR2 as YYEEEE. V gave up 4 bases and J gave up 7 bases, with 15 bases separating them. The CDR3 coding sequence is TGTGCCAGCAGCCTTCGGACATACCTCAATTCACCCCTCCACTTT. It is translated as CASSLRTYLNSPLHF.

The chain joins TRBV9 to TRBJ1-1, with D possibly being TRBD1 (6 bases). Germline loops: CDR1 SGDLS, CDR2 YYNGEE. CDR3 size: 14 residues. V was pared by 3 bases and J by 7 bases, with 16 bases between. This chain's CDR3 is CASSATGTIFEAFF. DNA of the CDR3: TGTGCCAGCAGCGCCACCGGGACAATTTTTGAAGCTTTCTTT.

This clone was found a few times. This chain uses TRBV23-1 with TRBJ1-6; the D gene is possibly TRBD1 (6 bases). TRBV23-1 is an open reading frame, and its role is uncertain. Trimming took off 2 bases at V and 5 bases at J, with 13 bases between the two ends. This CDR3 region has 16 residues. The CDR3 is CASSQGQKSNNSPLHF. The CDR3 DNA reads TGCGCCAGCAGTCAAGGACAGAAATCCAATAATTCACCCCTCCACTTT.

The DNA of the CDR3 is TGTGCCAGCAGTCTACAGGGGATTACCTACGAGCAGTACTTC. This gives the protein CASSLQGITYEQYF. The gene calls are TRBV6-2 or TRBV6-3 and TRBJ2-7; 7 positions agree with TRBD1. The CDR3 runs 14 residues. From germline, CDR1 is MNHEY and CDR2 SVGEGT. Losses at the gene ends were 5 bases for V and 2 bases for J; bases not matched to a gene: 6.

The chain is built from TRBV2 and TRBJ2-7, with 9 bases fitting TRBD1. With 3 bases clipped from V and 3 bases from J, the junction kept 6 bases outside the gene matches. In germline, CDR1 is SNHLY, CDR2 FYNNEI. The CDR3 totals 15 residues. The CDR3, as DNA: TGTGCCAGCAGTGACTGGGGACAGGGATACTACGAGCAGTACTTC. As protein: CASSDWGQGYYEQYF.

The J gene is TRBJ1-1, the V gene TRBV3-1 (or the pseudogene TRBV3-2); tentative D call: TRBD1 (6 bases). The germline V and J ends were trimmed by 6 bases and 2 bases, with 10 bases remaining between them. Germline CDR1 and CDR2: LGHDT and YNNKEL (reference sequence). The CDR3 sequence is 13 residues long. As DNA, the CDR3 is TGTGCCAGCAGACGGACAGACAACACTGAAGCTTTCTTT. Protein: CASRRTDNTEAFF.

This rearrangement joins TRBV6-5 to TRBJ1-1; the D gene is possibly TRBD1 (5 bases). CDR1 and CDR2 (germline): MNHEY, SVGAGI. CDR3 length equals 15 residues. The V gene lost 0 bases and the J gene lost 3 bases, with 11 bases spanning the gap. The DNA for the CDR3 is TGTGCCAGCAGTTACTCGTCTGCGGGGGACACTGAAGCTTTCTTT. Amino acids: CASSYSSAGDTEAFF.

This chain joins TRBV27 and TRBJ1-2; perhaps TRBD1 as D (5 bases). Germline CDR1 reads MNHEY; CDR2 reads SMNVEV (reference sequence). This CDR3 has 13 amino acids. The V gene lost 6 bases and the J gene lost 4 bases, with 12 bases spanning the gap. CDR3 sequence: CASRPSGGYGYTF. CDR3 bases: TGTGCCAGCAGACCCTCGGGGGGCTATGGCTACACCTTC.

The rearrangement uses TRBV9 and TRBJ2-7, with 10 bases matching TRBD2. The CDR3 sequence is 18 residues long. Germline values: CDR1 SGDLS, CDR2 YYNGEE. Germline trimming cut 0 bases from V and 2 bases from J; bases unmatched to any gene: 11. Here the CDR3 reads CASSVASGGALTTYEQYF. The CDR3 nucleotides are TGTGCCAGCAGCGTAGCGAGCGGGGGGGCTTTAACGACCTACGAGCAGTACTTC. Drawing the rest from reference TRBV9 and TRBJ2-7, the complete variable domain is DSGVTQTPKHLITATGQRVTLRCSPRSGDLSVYWYQQSLDQGLQFLIQYYNGEERAKGNILERFSAQQFPDLHSELNLSSLELGDSALYFCASSVASGGALTTYEQYFGPGTRLTVT.

The DNA for the CDR3 is TGTGCCAGTAGTATGGCGGGACAGCTTAATCAGCCCCAGCATTTT. It encodes CASSMAGQLNQPQHF. This chain connects TRBV19 to TRBJ1-5; TRBD1 matches 7 bases. J was trimmed by 4 bases and V by 3 bases; bases with no gene match: 6. Germline CDR1 is LNHDA and CDR2 is SQIVND (reference sequence). This CDR3 has 15 amino acids.

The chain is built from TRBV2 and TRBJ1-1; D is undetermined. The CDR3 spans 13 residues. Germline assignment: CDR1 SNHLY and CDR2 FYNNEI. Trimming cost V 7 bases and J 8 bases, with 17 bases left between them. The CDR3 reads CASTSDNPSEAFF. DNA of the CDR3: TGTGCCAGCACCTCAGACAATCCTTCCGAAGCTTTCTTT.

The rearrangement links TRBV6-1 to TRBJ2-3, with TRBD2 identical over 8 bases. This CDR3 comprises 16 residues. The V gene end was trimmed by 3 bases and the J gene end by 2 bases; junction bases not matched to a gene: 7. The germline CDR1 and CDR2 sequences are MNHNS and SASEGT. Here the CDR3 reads CASSDGLALYTDTQYF. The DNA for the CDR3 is TGTGCCAGCAGTGACGGACTAGCCCTGTACACAGATACGCAGTATTTT.

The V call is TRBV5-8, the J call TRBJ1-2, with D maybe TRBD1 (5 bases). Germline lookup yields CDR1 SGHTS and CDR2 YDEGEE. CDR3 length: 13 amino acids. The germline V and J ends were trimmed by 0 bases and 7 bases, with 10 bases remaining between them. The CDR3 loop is CASSLGGEIGYTF. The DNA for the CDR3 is TGTGCCAGCAGCTTGGGGGGGGAGATTGGCTACACCTTC. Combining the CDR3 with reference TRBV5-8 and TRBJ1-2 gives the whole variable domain EAGVTQSPTHLIKTRGQQATLRCSPISGHTSVYWYQQALGLGLQFLLWYDEGEERNRGNFPPRFSGRQFPNYSSELNVNALELEDSALYLCASSLGGEIGYTFGSGTRLTVV.